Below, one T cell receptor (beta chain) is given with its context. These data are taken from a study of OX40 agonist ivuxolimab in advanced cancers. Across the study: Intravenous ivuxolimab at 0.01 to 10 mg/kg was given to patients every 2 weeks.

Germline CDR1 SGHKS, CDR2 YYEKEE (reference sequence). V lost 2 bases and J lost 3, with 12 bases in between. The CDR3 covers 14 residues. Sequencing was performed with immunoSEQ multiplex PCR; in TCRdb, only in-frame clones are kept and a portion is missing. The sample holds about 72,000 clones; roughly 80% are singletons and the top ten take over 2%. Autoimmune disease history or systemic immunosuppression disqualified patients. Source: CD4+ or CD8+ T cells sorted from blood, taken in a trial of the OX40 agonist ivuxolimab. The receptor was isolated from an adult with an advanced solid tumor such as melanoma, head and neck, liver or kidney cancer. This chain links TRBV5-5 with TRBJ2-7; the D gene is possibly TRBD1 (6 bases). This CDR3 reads CASSFPGQFYEQYF. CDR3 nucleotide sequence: TGTGCCAGCAGCTTTCCCGGACAGTTCTACGAGCAGTACTTC.